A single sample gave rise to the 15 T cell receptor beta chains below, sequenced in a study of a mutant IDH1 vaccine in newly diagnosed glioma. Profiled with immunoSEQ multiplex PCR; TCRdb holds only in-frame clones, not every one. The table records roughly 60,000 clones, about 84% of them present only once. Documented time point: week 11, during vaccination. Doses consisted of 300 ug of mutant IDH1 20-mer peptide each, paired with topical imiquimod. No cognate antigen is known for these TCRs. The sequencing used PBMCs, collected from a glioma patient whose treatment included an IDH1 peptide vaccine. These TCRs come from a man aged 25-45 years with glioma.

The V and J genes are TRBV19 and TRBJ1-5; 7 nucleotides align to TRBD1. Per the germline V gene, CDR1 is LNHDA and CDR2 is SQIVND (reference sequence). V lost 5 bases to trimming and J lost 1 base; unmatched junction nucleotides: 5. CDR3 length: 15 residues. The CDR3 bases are TGTGCCAGTAGTTATACAGGGGTGAGCAATCAGCCCCAGCATTTT. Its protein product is CASSYTGVSNQPQHF.

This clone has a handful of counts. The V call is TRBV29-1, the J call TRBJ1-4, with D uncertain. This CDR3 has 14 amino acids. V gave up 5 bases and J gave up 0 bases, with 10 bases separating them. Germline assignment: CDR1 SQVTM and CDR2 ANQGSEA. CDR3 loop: CSVKESATNEKLFF. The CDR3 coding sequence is TGCAGCGTTAAGGAGTCTGCAACTAATGAAAAACTGTTTTTT.

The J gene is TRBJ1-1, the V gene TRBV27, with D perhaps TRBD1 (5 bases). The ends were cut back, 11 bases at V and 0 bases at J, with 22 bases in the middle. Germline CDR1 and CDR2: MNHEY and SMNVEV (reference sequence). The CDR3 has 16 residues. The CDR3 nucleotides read TGTGCCGGATGGGAGAACAGGCCGTGGATGAACACTGAAGCTTTCTTT. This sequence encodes CAGWENRPWMNTEAFF.

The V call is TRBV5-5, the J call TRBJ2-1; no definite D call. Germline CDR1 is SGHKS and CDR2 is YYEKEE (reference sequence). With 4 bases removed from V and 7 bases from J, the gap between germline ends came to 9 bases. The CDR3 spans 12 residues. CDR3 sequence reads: CASSTIWNEQFF. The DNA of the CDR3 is TGTGCCAGCAGCACAATATGGAATGAGCAGTTCTTC.

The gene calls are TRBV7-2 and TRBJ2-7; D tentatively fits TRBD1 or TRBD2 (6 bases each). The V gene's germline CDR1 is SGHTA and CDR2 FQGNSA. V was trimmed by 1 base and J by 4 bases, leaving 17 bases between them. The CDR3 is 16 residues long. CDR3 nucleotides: TGTGCCAGCAGCTTAGTAGGGGGGACCGGGATGTACGAGCAGTACTTC. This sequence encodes CASSLVGGTGMYEQYF.

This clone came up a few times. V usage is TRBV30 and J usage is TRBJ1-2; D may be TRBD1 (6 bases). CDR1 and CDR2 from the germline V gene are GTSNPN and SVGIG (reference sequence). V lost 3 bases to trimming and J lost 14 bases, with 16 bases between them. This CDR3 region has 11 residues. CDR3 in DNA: TGTGCCTGGAGAAAACAGGGCCCCGTTACCTTC. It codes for CAWRKQGPVTF.

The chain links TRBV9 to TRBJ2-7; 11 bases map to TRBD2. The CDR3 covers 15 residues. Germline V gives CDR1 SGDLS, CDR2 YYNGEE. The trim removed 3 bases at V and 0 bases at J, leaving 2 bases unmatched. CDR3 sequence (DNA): TGTGCCAGCAGCGGCGGGACTAGCGGCTCCTACGAGCAGTACTTC. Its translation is CASSGGTSGSYEQYF.

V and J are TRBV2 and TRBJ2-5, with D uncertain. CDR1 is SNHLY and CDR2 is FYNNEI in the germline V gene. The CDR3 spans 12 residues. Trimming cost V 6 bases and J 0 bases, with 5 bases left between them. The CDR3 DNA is TGTGCCAGCAGGGACGACCAAGAGACCCAGTACTTC. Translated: CASRDDQETQYF.

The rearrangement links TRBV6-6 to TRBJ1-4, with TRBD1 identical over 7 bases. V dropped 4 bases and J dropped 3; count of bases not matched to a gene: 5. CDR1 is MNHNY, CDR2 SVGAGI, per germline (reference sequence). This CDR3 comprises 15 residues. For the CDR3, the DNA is TGTGCCAGCAGTTCACAGGGGCTACCTAATGAAAAACTGTTTTTT. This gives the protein CASSSQGLPNEKLFF.

The CDR3 region has the DNA TGTGCCAGCAGCCCGTGGGGGGAAGCTAACTATGGCTACACCTTC. Its translation: CASSPWGEANYGYTF. The chain is built from TRBV7-9 and TRBJ1-2; tentatively, D is TRBD1 (5 bases). The CDR3 contains 15 residues. Trimming shortened V by 5 bases and J by 0 bases, and 13 bases separated the two germline ends. Germline values: CDR1 SEHNR, CDR2 FQNEAQ (reference sequence).

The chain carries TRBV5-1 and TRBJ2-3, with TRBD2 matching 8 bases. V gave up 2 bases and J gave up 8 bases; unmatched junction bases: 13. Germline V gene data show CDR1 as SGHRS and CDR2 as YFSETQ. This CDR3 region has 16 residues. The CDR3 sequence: CASSFQGGGIGSTQYF. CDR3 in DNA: TGCGCCAGCAGCTTCCAGGGCGGGGGGATTGGTAGTACGCAGTATTTT. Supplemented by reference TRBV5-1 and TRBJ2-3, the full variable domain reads KAGVTQTPRYLIKTRGQQVTLSCSPISGHRSVSWYQQTPGQGLQFLFEYFSETQRNKGNFPGRFSGRQFSNSRSEMNVSTLELGDSALYLCASSFQGGGIGSTQYFGPGTRLTVL.

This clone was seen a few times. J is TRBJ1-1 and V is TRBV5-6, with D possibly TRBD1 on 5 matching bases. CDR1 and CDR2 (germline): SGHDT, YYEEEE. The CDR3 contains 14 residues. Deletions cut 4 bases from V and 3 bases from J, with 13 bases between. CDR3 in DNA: TGTGCCAGCAGCCCGACAGCGACGGACACTGAAGCTTTCTTT. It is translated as CASSPTATDTEAFF.

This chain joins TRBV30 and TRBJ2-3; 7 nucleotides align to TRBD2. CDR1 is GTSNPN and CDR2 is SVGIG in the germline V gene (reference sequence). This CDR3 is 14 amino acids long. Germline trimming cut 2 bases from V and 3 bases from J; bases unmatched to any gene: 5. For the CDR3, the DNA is TGTGCCTGGAGTTATAGCGGGTTTACAGATACGCAGTATTTT. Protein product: CAWSYSGFTDTQYF.

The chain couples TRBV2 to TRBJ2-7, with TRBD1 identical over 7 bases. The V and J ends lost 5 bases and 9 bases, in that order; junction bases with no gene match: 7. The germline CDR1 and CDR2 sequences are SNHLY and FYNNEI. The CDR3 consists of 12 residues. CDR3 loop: CASSTGVRGQYF. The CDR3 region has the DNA TGTGCCAGCAGTACAGGGGTTAGAGGGCAGTACTTC.

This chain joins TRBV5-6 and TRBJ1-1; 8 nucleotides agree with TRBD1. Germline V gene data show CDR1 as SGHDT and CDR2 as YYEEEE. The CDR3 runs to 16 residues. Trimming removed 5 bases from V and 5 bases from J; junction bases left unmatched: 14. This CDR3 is CASSGADSGQATEAFF. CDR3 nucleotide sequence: TGTGCCAGCAGTGGAGCCGACTCGGGACAGGCAACTGAAGCTTTCTTT.